These T cell receptor beta chains were read from a single sample in a study of T cells in Graves' hyperthyroidism and ophthalmopathy. TCRdb re-derived calls from the multiplex PCR reads in MiXCR, one entry per CDR3 protein. The sample carries 250,000 to 350,000 distinct CDR3 sequences, 15% to 20% recorded once. The material sequenced was blood. These TCRs come from a woman aged 55 to 70 with Graves' ophthalmopathy. CDR3s leave out the opening cysteine and the closing phenylalanine or tryptophan. Fields, in order: J gene, V gene, CDR3 protein.

j_gene: TRBJ1-2
v_gene: TRBV30
CDR3aa: AWSPNHNYGYT

j_gene: TRBJ1-1
v_gene: TRBV6-1
CDR3aa: ASGQGYTEAF

j_gene: TRBJ2-3
v_gene: TRBV7-3
CDR3aa: ASSSGQSTDTQY

j_gene: TRBJ1-4
v_gene: TRBV5-8
CDR3aa: ASSWSTNEKLF

j_gene: TRBJ2-7
v_gene: TRBV20-1
CDR3aa: SARPRESLFAYEQY

j_gene: TRBJ2-3
v_gene: TRBV6-2/TRBV6-3
CDR3aa: ASRDGLGARTDTQY

j_gene: TRBJ2-3
v_gene: TRBV7-2
CDR3aa: ASSFSTSGRDTQY

j_gene: TRBJ1-1
v_gene: TRBV20-1
CDR3aa: SAKQGQKEAF

j_gene: TRBJ1-3
v_gene: TRBV6-1
CDR3aa: ASSPKSFWSNTTY

j_gene: TRBJ1-5
v_gene: TRBV20-1
CDR3aa: SAITAAGNQPQH

j_gene: TRBJ2-1
v_gene: TRBV7-8
CDR3aa: ASSKEGGLAGGFVMDEQF

j_gene: TRBJ1-1
v_gene: TRBV5-1
CDR3aa: ASSLFLNTEAF

j_gene: TRBJ2-7
v_gene: TRBV2
CDR3aa: ASSQGLAGLPGEQY

j_gene: TRBJ1-2
v_gene: TRBV6-1
CDR3aa: ASHSDKNYGYT

j_gene: TRBJ2-2
v_gene: TRBV24-1
CDR3aa: ATSDFSVTRLF

j_gene: TRBJ2-1
v_gene: TRBV5-1
CDR3aa: ASSQREYNEQF

j_gene: TRBJ2-1
v_gene: TRBV6-1
CDR3aa: ASSERRTAIGEQF

j_gene: TRBJ2-3
v_gene: TRBV7-9
CDR3aa: ASSLQGNTDTQY

j_gene: TRBJ1-3
v_gene: TRBV7-2
CDR3aa: ASSLAIVPGNTIY

j_gene: TRBJ2-2
v_gene: TRBV5-1
CDR3aa: ASTRDTNTGELF

j_gene: TRBJ1-2
v_gene: TRBV20-1
CDR3aa: SASETSASSYT

j_gene: TRBJ2-3
v_gene: TRBV7-2
CDR3aa: ASSLGTGGQDTQY

j_gene: TRBJ1-2
v_gene: TRBV18
CDR3aa: ASSPPSVGRIGYT

j_gene: TRBJ1-1
v_gene: TRBV4-2
CDR3aa: ASSQDGLGTEAF

j_gene: TRBJ1-5
v_gene: TRBV7-9
CDR3aa: ASSLDIWDQPQH

j_gene: TRBJ2-2
v_gene: TRBV19
CDR3aa: ASRPQGGANTGELF

j_gene: TRBJ1-1
v_gene: TRBV6-2/TRBV6-3
CDR3aa: ASSYPLRGGTQQNTEAF

j_gene: TRBJ2-1
v_gene: TRBV19
CDR3aa: ASSPAVTNEQF

j_gene: TRBJ2-2
v_gene: TRBV5-1
CDR3aa: ASNPDSSTGELF

j_gene: TRBJ1-5
v_gene: TRBV20-1
CDR3aa: SASDGPWNQPQH

j_gene: TRBJ2-1
v_gene: TRBV20-1
CDR3aa: SARDSKKYNEQF

j_gene: TRBJ2-7
v_gene: TRBV20-1
CDR3aa: SARDSYSYEQY

j_gene: TRBJ2-5
v_gene: TRBV7-9
CDR3aa: ASVGEETQY

j_gene: TRBJ2-2
v_gene: TRBV5-6
CDR3aa: ASSLEWGGELF

j_gene: TRBJ2-3
v_gene: TRBV19
CDR3aa: ASSSGGGPDTQY

j_gene: TRBJ2-2
v_gene: TRBV12-3/TRBV12-4
CDR3aa: ASNIQVTGELF

j_gene: TRBJ2-2
v_gene: TRBV28
CDR3aa: ASSFVGYHTGELF

j_gene: TRBJ1-3
v_gene: TRBV5-1
CDR3aa: ASSPGQGSSGNTIY

j_gene: TRBJ1-1
v_gene: TRBV20-1
CDR3aa: SALAWGARAF

j_gene: TRBJ2-5
v_gene: TRBV28
CDR3aa: ASSITSGETQY

j_gene: TRBJ2-1
v_gene: TRBV28
CDR3aa: ATVSGSVYNEQF

j_gene: TRBJ2-1
v_gene: TRBV2
CDR3aa: ASSRLAASYNEQF

j_gene: TRBJ2-1
v_gene: TRBV9
CDR3aa: ASSVTLTADLYNEQF

j_gene: TRBJ1-6
v_gene: TRBV6-2/TRBV6-3
CDR3aa: ASSYGSYSPLH